This T cell receptor beta chain originates from a study of shared clonotypes between healthy human individuals. Across the whole study: There were three CD4 naive, three CD4 memory, two CD8 naive and one CD8 memory plates per donor. Regarding the study as a whole: Non-shared clonotypes had lower generation probabilities than those shared by all four donors.

Concerning this clone itself: What it binds is unknown.

CDR3 size: 15 residues. V was pared by 4 bases and J by 9 bases, with 9 bases of the junction left unmatched. Germline V gene lookup returns CDR1 MNHEY and CDR2 SVGAGI. Libraries were prepared by immunoSEQ multiplex PCR; TCRdb keeps only in-frame clonotypes and omits some of them. The table lists fewer than 2.5 million clones, roughly 93% of them singletons. Healthy and HIV-negative, the adult donors had no recent acute infections or vaccinations. Every contributor of samples was a Caucasian grown-up residing in Nashville, Tennessee. The TCR was taken from a young man in good health. Some clones in this sample may be carry-over from other donors' samples. The sample comprised naive CD4+ T cells from PBMCs. The subset was: CD45RA+ positively selected. The chain employs TRBV6-5 and TRBJ2-1; 10 nucleotides match TRBD1. CDR3 protein: CASSFADRGLGEQFF. CDR3 sequence (DNA): TGTGCCAGCAGTTTCGCCGACAGGGGGCTGGGTGAGCAGTTCTTC.